This T cell receptor beta chain emerged from a study of prognosis after radiotherapy for stage I lung cancer. CDR3 length: 14 amino acids. Trimming at V came to 5 bases and at J to 7 bases, leaving 7 bases not matched to a gene. Germline assignment: CDR1 MNHNS and CDR2 SASEGT. At both of two time points, 6 to 7 milliliters of peripheral blood were drawn. The sample holds many counts of this clonotype. TCR beta CDR3 amplification from genomic DNA was performed by two-round multiplex PCR. With primers specific to each TRBV and TRBJ gene, the first-round PCR was performed. TCRdb fed the multiplex PCR reads into MiXCR, producing one record per CDR3 protein. Of about 35,000 distinct CDR3 sequences listed, about 31% are singletons.

The sequenced sample was PBMCs, obtained before or after stereotactic body radiation therapy (not recorded which). The chain uses TRBV6-1 and TRBJ2-7; 11 positions agree with TRBD1. This clonotype originated in a donor aged 50 or older with non-small cell lung cancer. The CDR3 DNA is TGTGCCAGCAGTAACGGACAGGGGGCGTGGGAGCAGTACTTC. Its translation: CASSNGQGAWEQYF.